The source of this T cell receptor (beta chain) is a study of blood T cell repertoires in COVID-19. Study context: Sites in the United States, Italy and Spain provided acute and convalescent COVID-19 samples. PBMCs, B-cell-depleted T cells, or T cells provided the cDNA or gDNA that made up the material.

The V segment lost 5 bases and the J segment 3 bases; nucleotides outside the gene matches: 6. This CDR3 spans 14 amino acids. The germline gives CDR1 SGHDN, CDR2 FVKESK. As handled by the study authors: How many nucleated cells were present was estimated from reference gene primer amplification. The protocol was immunoSEQ multiplex PCR, while the TCRdb copy is restricted to in-frame clones and leaves out a portion. That table supplies the V and J calls and clone size; D and trimming were determined from the DNA. Seen here are roughly 57,000 clones, around 79% observed once, and the top ten hold 2.5% to 3.5%.

The source is a man in his fifties or sixties with acute or convalescent COVID-19. The V gene is TRBV14, the J gene TRBJ1-1, with TRBD1 matching 7 bases. Input material: peripheral blood. CDR3 loop: CASSVTRGDTEAFF. In nucleotides, the CDR3 is TGTGCCAGCAGCGTGACCAGGGGGGACACTGAAGCTTTCTTT.